Listed below are T cell receptor beta chains from one sample, sequenced in a study of blood T cell repertoires in COVID-19. Clones were sequenced by immunoSEQ multiplex PCR, and TCRdb holds only the in-frame ones, with some missing. The data hold around 200,000 clones, with 65% to 85% observed a single time. Sequencing was carried out using peripheral blood. Source of these receptors: a man aged 50 to 60 with active or convalescent COVID-19. The CDR3 runs from the conserved cysteine through the conserved F or W. The order of the fields is V gene, D gene, J gene, clone size, CDR3 DNA, CDR3 protein. The D gene is left open where the match is weak. Only part of the rows carry a size: once, few, many, or a class if the clone is expanded.

>TRBV2|TRBD1|TRBJ1-6|-
TGTGCCAGCAGTGAAGGAACAGGGGGAGGGCAGGTTGATTCACCCCTCCACTTT
CASSEGTGGGQVDSPLHF
>TRBV2|TRBD1|TRBJ2-7|-
TGTGCCAGCAGTGGCGGGACAGGGGGAGACGACGAGCAGTACTTC
CASSGGTGGDDEQYF
>TRBV29-1|TRBD1|TRBJ1-5|-
TGCAGCGCCAGGACAGGGGGCGATGATCAGCCCCAGCATTTT
CSARTGGDDQPQHF
>TRBV5-4|-|TRBJ2-3|-
TGTGCCAGCAGCCCCGGGGCAGATACGCAGTATTTT
CASSPGADTQYF
>TRBV9|TRBD2|TRBJ2-5|-
TGTGCCAGCAGCCCCCGTTATGGGGGAGGGGATCTAGAGACCCAGTACTTC
CASSPRYGGGDLETQYF
>TRBV5-1|TRBD1|TRBJ2-6|-
TGCGCCAGCAGCCAAACCCGACAGGGGGCCGTCGGTGGGGCCAACGTCCTGACTTTC
CASSQTRQGAVGGANVLTF
>TRBV11-2|TRBD2|TRBJ2-7|-
TGTGCCAGCAGCTCAATTAGTAGCGGGGCCTTCTCCTACGAGCAGTACTTC
CASSSISSGAFSYEQYF
>TRBV11-2|TRBD1|TRBJ1-1|-
TGTGCCAGCAGCTCCGGACAGGGCCTAGGACGTAAGGCCACTGAAGCTTTCTTT
CASSSGQGLGRKATEAFF
>TRBV18|TRBD1|TRBJ1-2|-
TGTGCCAGCTCACCGGGACAGGGAAATGGCTACACCTTC
CASSPGQGNGYTF
>TRBV2|TRBD1|TRBJ2-2|-
TGTGCCAGCAGTGATAAGAAGCTGGGGGGACAGGGGTCCACCGGGGAGCTGTTTTTT
CASSDKKLGGQGSTGELFF
>TRBV28|-|TRBJ1-2|-
TGTGCCAGCAGTTCCCCGGGCAGGGGTTGGGGCTACACCTTC
CASSSPGRGWGYTF
>TRBV5-4|TRBD2|TRBJ2-3|-
TGTGCCAGCAGCTTGGGGCTAGCGGGGGGCCTATCCGTCACAGATACGCAGTATTTT
CASSLGLAGGLSVTDTQYF
>TRBV1|-|TRBJ2-7|few
TGCACCAGCAGCCGTTCTGGGGAGCGCCACGAGCAGTACTTC
CTSSRSGERHEQYF
>TRBV20-1|-|TRBJ2-4|-
TGCACGGGGGTGGCCAAAAACATTCAGTACTTC
CTGVAKNIQYF
>TRBV28|TRBD1|TRBJ2-3|-
TGTGCCAGCAGTTCCCACAGGGGGCGCGCAGATACGCAGTATTTT
CASSSHRGRADTQYF
>TRBV28|-|TRBJ1-2|-
TGTGCCATCAAAGGGGCAGTCCCTAACTATGGCTACACCTTC
CAIKGAVPNYGYTF
>TRBV6-5|TRBD1|TRBJ2-1|-
TGTGCCAGCAGTTACTCAAGTCAGGGGGCGGATAGTGAGCAGTTCTTC
CASSYSSQGADSEQFF
>TRBV6-5|-|TRBJ2-5|-
TGTGCCAGCAGTCCACAAGAGACCCAGTACTTC
CASSPQETQYF
>TRBV3-1/TRBV3-2|TRBD1|TRBJ2-1|-
TGTGCCAGCAGCCAGTTACAGGGGAGCTCCTACAATGAGCAGTTCTTC
CASSQLQGSSYNEQFF
>TRBV19|TRBD2|TRBJ2-5|-
TGTGCCAGTAGTCCCCTAGCGGGGCCGGCTGGAGAGACCCAGTACTTC
CASSPLAGPAGETQYF
>TRBV18|-|TRBJ1-1|-
TGTGCCAGCTCACCGCATCCAGAGAACACTGAAGCTTTCTTT
CASSPHPENTEAFF
>TRBV28|-|TRBJ1-2|many
TGTGCCAGCAGTTTATTGGACAGCCTAAGCTTGGTCGATGGCTACACCTTC
CASSLLDSLSLVDGYTF
>TRBV24-1|-|TRBJ2-3|-
TGTGCCACCAGCCCGACGGAGGGTTCAGATACGCAGTATTTT
CATSPTEGSDTQYF
>TRBV6-6|-|TRBJ1-5|-
TGTGCCAGCAGAAAGCAGGGTAACAATCAGCCCCAGCATTTT
CASRKQGNNQPQHF
>TRBV3-1/TRBV3-2|TRBD1|TRBJ2-1|-
TGTGCCAGCAGCACCCGGACAGGGTTGCGCAATGAGCAGTTCTTC
CASSTRTGLRNEQFF
>TRBV20-1|-|TRBJ1-1|few
TGCAGTGCTGGCGAGCAGGTAGCTTTCTTT
CSAGEQVAFF
>TRBV19|-|TRBJ1-2|medium-sized
TGTGCCAGTAGCCTAGACTTAAATGTTGGCTACACCTTC
CASSLDLNVGYTF
>TRBV24-1|-|TRBJ2-2|-
TGTGCCACCAGTGATTTAAGGAGAAACACCGGGGAGCTGTTTTTT
CATSDLRRNTGELFF
>TRBV6-6|-|TRBJ2-6|-
TGTGCCAGCAGTCCACCGGGACTGAACTCTGGGGCCAACGTCCTGACTTTC
CASSPPGLNSGANVLTF
>TRBV29-1|-|TRBJ2-2|-
TGCAGCGTTGACAGCAGGGGTGGGGGCACCGGGGAGCTGTTTTTT
CSVDSRGGGTGELFF
>TRBV7-9|TRBD2|TRBJ2-7|-
TGTGCCAGCAGCCCTGAAGCGGGAAATTCCCTCGAGCAGTACTTC
CASSPEAGNSLEQYF
>TRBV9|TRBD1|TRBJ1-1|-
TGTGCCAGCAATTCACAGGGGGCCGGTACTGAAGCTTTCTTT
CASNSQGAGTEAFF
>TRBV30|-|TRBJ1-2|-
TGTGCCTGGAGTCTTGGGAGCTACTATGGCTACACCTTC
CAWSLGSYYGYTF
>TRBV28|TRBD2|TRBJ2-1|-
TGTGCCAGCAGTTTGATTTATACCCGGGCTAGCGGATCCTACAATGAGCAGTTCTTC
CASSLIYTRASGSYNEQFF
>TRBV7-9|TRBD2|TRBJ2-1|-
TGTGCCAGCAGCTTAAGCGGGGGGCCCCCCCGTGAGCAGTTCTTC
CASSLSGGPPREQFF
>TRBV9|TRBD2|TRBJ2-3|once
TGTGCCAGCAGCCGACTAGCGGATAATAGGGATACGCAGTATTTT
CASSRLADNRDTQYF
>TRBV12-3/TRBV12-4|-|TRBJ1-1|-
TGTGCCAGCAGTTCCGGTGAAGCTTTCTTT
CASSSGEAFF
>TRBV6-5|-|TRBJ2-3|-
TGTGCCAGCAGTTACTCCGGGCGGGGCAGGGATACGCAGTATTTT
CASSYSGRGRDTQYF
>TRBV7-6|TRBD1|TRBJ2-5|-
TGTGCCAGCAGCTCTCGGGACAGGGGGCAAGAGACCCAGTACTTC
CASSSRDRGQETQYF
>TRBV5-4|TRBD2|TRBJ2-2|-
TGTGCCAGCAGCTTGGCGGTAGCGGGACACACCGGGGAGCTGTTTTTT
CASSLAVAGHTGELFF
>TRBV12-5|-|TRBJ1-1|once
TGTGCTAGTGGTTTGGTAGGACCCGAGGCGGGGGCTTTCTTT
CASGLVGPEAGAFF